This TCR beta chain was captured in a study of blood T cell repertoires in COVID-19. Study-wide context: The United States, Italy and Spain provided the acute and convalescent COVID-19 samples. PBMCs, B-cell-depleted T cells, or T cells were the source of the cDNA or gDNA that made up the material.

The count of this clone is one. In the authors' methods: Estimates of nucleated cell counts were drawn from the amplification of reference gene primers. Using immunoSEQ multiplex PCR, the repertoire was profiled, and TCRdb retains in-frame clones only, with some absent. That table is the source of V, J and clone size, and D and trimming were worked out from the DNA. In the table there are about 200,000 clones, roughly 81% of which are singletons. The receptor was derived from an elderly woman with acute or convalescent COVID-19. The sample was peripheral blood.

CDR3: CASSESSYEQYF. The CDR3 DNA follows: TGTGCCAGCAGTGAGTCTTCCTACGAGCAGTACTTC. V is TRBV2 and J is TRBJ2-7; D call uncertain. V lost 3 bases and J lost 1, with 4 bases in between. The CDR3 runs 12 residues. The germline V gene has CDR1 SNHLY and CDR2 FYNNEI. Full variable domain (missing parts from reference TRBV2 and TRBJ2-7): EPEVTQTPSHQVTQMGQEVILRCVPISNHLYFYWYRQILGQKVEFLVSFYNNEISEKSEIFDDQFSVERPDGSNFTLKIRSTKLEDSAMYFCASSESSYEQYFGPGTRLTVT.